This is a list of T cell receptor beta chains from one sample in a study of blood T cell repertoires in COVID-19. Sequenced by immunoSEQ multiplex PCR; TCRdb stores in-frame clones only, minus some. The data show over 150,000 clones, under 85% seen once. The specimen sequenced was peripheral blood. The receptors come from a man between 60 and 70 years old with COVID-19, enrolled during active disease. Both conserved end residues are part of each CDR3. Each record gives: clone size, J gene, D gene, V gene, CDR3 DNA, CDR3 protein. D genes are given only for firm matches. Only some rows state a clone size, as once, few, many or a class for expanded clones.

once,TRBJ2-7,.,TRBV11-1,TGTGCCAGCAGCCTAATGAACTACGAGCAGTACTTC,CASSLMNYEQYF
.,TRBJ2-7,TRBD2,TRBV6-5,TGTGCCAGCAGTTCTCATCGTAGCGGGAGGGGGGAGCAGTACTTC,CASSSHRSGRGEQYF
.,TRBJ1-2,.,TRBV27,TGTGCCAGCAGGAGCACTAGAGGGTATGGCTACACCTTC,CASRSTRGYGYTF
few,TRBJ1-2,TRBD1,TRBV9,TGTGCCAGCAGCGTAGCTAGCCAGGGGGCTATGTATGGCTACACCTTC,CASSVASQGAMYGYTF
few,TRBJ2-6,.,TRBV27,TGTGCCAGCAGCCACAGCTCTGGGGCCAACGTCCTGACTTTC,CASSHSSGANVLTF
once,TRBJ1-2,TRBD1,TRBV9,TGTGCCAGCCCCCCCAAACGAAACCTAATGGGACAGGACTATGGCTACACCTTC,CASPPKRNLMGQDYGYTF
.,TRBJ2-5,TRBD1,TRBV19,TGTGCCAGTACCCCGGACAGGGGAGGAGAGACCCAGTACTTC,CASTPDRGGETQYF
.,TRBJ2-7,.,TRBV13,TGTGCCAGCAGCTTAGGCCGGACAAGGGGGTACGAGCAGTACTTC,CASSLGRTRGYEQYF
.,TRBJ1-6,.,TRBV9,TGTGCCAGCAGCGTAGCCGGGGAAAATTCACCCCTCCACTTT,CASSVAGENSPLHF
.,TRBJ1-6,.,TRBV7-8,TGTGCCAGCAGCTCCGAGACAGTCAATAATTCACCCCTCCACTTT,CASSSETVNNSPLHF
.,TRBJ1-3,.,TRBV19,TGTGCCAGTAGCACACAGGGCTTTAGCTCTGGAAACACCATATATTTT,CASSTQGFSSGNTIYF
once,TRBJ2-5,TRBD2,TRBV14,TGTGCCAGCAGCCAGAGGGGGACTAGTGTGGGGGAGACCCAGTACTTC,CASSQRGTSVGETQYF
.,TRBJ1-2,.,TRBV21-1,TGTGCCAGCAGCAACAGTGAGGCTCCTCACGACTATGGCTACACCTTC,CASSNSEAPHDYGYTF
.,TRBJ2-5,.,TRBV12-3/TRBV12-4,TGTGCCAGCAGTTTAATAGTCCAAGAGACCCAGTACTTC,CASSLIVQETQYF
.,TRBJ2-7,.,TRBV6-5,TGTGCCAGCAGGCAACCGGGAACAACTTCCCCCGAGCAGTACTTC,CASRQPGTTSPEQYF
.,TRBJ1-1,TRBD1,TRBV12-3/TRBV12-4,TGTGCCACCCGGGGACAGGGGGCAAGTGAAGCTTTCTTT,CATRGQGASEAFF
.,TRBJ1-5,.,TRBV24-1,TGTGCCACCAGTGACAACAAGGGGGTAAGCAATCAGCCCCAGCATTTT,CATSDNKGVSNQPQHF
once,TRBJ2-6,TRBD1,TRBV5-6,TGTGCCAGCAGCTTGCTGGACAGGGGGAACCGTGGGGCCAACGTCCTGACTTTC,CASSLLDRGNRGANVLTF
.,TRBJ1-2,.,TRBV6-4,TGTGCCAGCCTCCACAGGAAGCCAATCTATGGCTACACCTTC,CASLHRKPIYGYTF
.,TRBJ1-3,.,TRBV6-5,TGTGCCAGCAGTTTGGGCCAAGGAAACACCATATATTTT,CASSLGQGNTIYF